Listed below are T cell receptor beta chains from one sample, sequenced in a study of blood T cells in healthy people across ages. TCRdb analysed the 5' RACE reads with MiXCR anew, one entry per CDR3 protein. The profile covers more than 1 million distinct CDR3 sequences, with roughly 45% appearing a single time and 18% taken by the ten largest. Material: blood. Receptor source: a woman between 55 and 75 years old in good health. Each CDR3 is given with its conserved first and last residue. D genes are given only for firm matches. Clone size is not always given. Where it is, it says once, few, many or a class for expanded clones.

V	J	D	size	CDR3	DNA
TRBV20-1	TRBJ2-3	TRBD2	many	CSAQGGGLATDTQYF	TGCAGTGCCCAAGGGGGAGGACTAGCCACAGATACGCAGTATTTT
TRBV6-5	TRBJ2-1	TRBD2	.	CASRYQLAAYNEQFF	TGTGCCAGCAGGTACCAACTAGCGGCGTACAATGAGCAGTTCTTC
TRBV28	TRBJ1-1	.	.	CASRVASGGLNTEAFF	TGTGCCAGCAGGGTGGCTTCCGGAGGGCTGAACACTGAAGCTTTCTTT
TRBV5-1	TRBJ2-7	.	few	CASSFRQGVSHEQYF	TGCGCCAGCAGCTTTCGGCAGGGCGTTTCCCACGAGCAGTACTTC
TRBV4-2	TRBJ2-1	TRBD2	.	CASRPFSGRSNGQFF	TGTGCCAGCAGACCATTTAGCGGGAGAAGCAATGGGCAGTTCTTC
TRBV6-5	TRBJ2-5	.	.	CASSYRVGSQETQYF	TGTGCCAGCAGTTACAGGGTTGGTTCGCAAGAGACCCAGTACTTC
TRBV4-2	TRBJ2-1	TRBD2	.	CASSQDTVTSGASSYNEQFF	TGTGCCAGCAGCCAAGATACCGTGACTAGCGGGGCTAGCTCCTACAATGAGCAGTTCTTC
TRBV20-1	TRBJ2-3	.	.	CSARDLGNTDTQYF	TGCAGTGCTAGAGACTTGGGGAACACAGATACGCAGTATTTT
TRBV6-1	TRBJ1-1	TRBD1	.	CASSEAGQGNTEAFF	TGTGCCAGCAGTGAAGCCGGACAGGGGAACACTGAAGCTTTCTTT
TRBV24-1	TRBJ2-7	.	once	CATSDGDSRNEQYF	TGTGCCACCAGTGATGGTGATAGCCGAAATGAGCAGTACTTC
TRBV7-2	TRBJ2-1	TRBD2	.	CASSLSAGGFNEQFF	TGTGCCAGCAGCTTATCAGCGGGAGGGTTCAATGAGCAGTTCTTC
TRBV5-1	TRBJ1-4	TRBD1	.	CASSSGQGRQKLFF	TGCGCCAGCAGCTCCGGACAGGGGAGGCAGAAACTGTTTTTT
TRBV20-1	TRBJ2-1	TRBD2	.	CSTPAGTSGGVRMGNEQFF	TGCAGTACTCCAGCGGGGACTAGCGGGGGGGTCAGGATGGGGAATGAGCAGTTCTTC
TRBV9	TRBJ2-1	.	.	CASSVAFWERGHEQFF	TGTGCCAGCAGCGTAGCTTTTTGGGAGCGAGGCCATGAGCAGTTCTTC
TRBV29-1	TRBJ2-5	TRBD2	.	CSGGREVGKQYF	TGCAGCGGCGGGCGGGAGGTCGGAAAGCAGTACTTC
TRBV27	TRBJ2-7	.	few	CASSRDDSYEQYF	TGTGCCAGCAGTCGAGACGATAGCTACGAGCAGTACTTC
TRBV6-1	TRBJ2-7	.	few	CASTHRFLGAYEQYF	TGTGCCAGCACCCACCGATTCCTTGGTGCCTACGAGCAGTACTTC
TRBV15	TRBJ2-1	.	.	CATSRAFQDYPRNEQFF	TGTGCCACCAGCAGAGCGTTCCAGGACTACCCTCGGAATGAGCAGTTCTTC
TRBV11-2	TRBJ1-2	.	few	CASSPSGTGIYGYTF	TGTGCCAGCAGCCCATCCGGGACGGGAATCTATGGCTACACCTTC
TRBV15	TRBJ1-5	.	.	CATSRNPTAINQPQHF	TGTGCCACCAGCAGAAACCCGACAGCTATCAATCAGCCCCAGCATTTT
TRBV6-2/TRBV6-3	TRBJ2-2	.	few	CASSYDDRFSGELFF	TGTGCCAGCAGTTACGACGACAGGTTTTCCGGGGAGCTGTTTTTT
TRBV11-2	TRBJ2-5	.	few	CASSSVPQGGKETQYF	TGTGCCAGCAGCTCCGTCCCACAGGGGGGGAAAGAGACCCAGTACTTC
TRBV10-1	TRBJ2-1	TRBD2	.	CASIIAGSGDNEQFF	TGCGCCAGCATTATAGCGGGATCCGGCGACAATGAGCAGTTCTTC
TRBV24-1	TRBJ2-1	.	.	CATSAVGGNEQFF	TGTGCCACCAGTGCCGTAGGGGGGAATGAGCAGTTCTTC
TRBV11-2	TRBJ1-1	.	.	CASSSLVTNDREAFF	TGTGCCAGCAGCTCGCTAGTTACAAACGACCGTGAAGCTTTCTTT
TRBV7-2	TRBJ1-2	.	many	CASSPAANYGYTF	TGTGCCAGCAGCCCAGCGGCTAACTATGGCTACACCTTC
TRBV6-5	TRBJ2-7	TRBD2	few	CASRTLAGGRSYEQYF	TGTGCCAGCAGGACTCTAGCGGGAGGGCGATCCTACGAGCAGTACTTC
TRBV24-1	TRBJ2-1	TRBD1	.	CATSGGTGSHNEQFF	TGTGCCACCAGTGGGGGGACAGGGTCCCACAATGAGCAGTTCTTC
TRBV7-8	TRBJ2-7	TRBD2	.	CASSEREGSYEQYF	TGTGCCAGCAGCGAGCGGGAGGGAAGTTACGAGCAGTACTTC
TRBV20-1	TRBJ2-5	TRBD2	few	CSAFSGEGVTETQYF	TGCAGTGCTTTCAGCGGGGAGGGTGTCACAGAGACCCAGTACTTC
TRBV5-1	TRBJ1-2	TRBD1	.	CASSLTGAEGYGYTF	TGCGCCAGCAGCTTGACAGGGGCGGAAGGCTATGGCTACACCTTC
TRBV27	TRBJ2-6	TRBD1	few	CASRGDSSSGANVLTF	TGTGCCAGCAGAGGGGACAGTTCCTCTGGGGCCAACGTCCTGACTTTC
TRBV20-1	TRBJ2-3	TRBD2	few	CSFSPPGGRGDTQYF	TGCAGTTTTTCACCCCCGGGAGGGCGGGGAGATACGCAGTATTTT
TRBV3-1	TRBJ2-1	.	.	CASSQGVGGRRNEQFF	TGTGCCAGCAGCCAAGGGGTCGGGGGGCGTAGGAATGAGCAGTTCTTC
TRBV9	TRBJ2-3	.	.	CASSEGDTDTQYF	TGTGCCAGCAGCGAGGGCGACACAGATACGCAGTATTTT
TRBV29-1	TRBJ2-7	.	.	CSVEGFGGGRGFNEQYF	TGCAGCGTTGAGGGCTTCGGGGGCGGACGCGGGTTCAATGAGCAGTACTTC
TRBV11-2	TRBJ2-3	TRBD2	many	CASRSTGRALDTQYF	TGTGCCAGCAGATCCACCGGGAGGGCCTTAGATACGCAGTATTTT
TRBV27	TRBJ2-7	.	.	CASSVHRVHEQYF	TGTGCCAGCAGTGTCCACAGGGTCCACGAGCAGTACTTC
TRBV28	TRBJ2-1	TRBD2	.	CASSFMREGSNEQFF	TGTGCCAGCAGTTTTATGCGGGAGGGTAGCAATGAGCAGTTCTTC
TRBV29-1	TRBJ2-7	.	few	CSVAQAARGEQYF	TGCAGCGTCGCACAGGCGGCCCGAGGGGAGCAGTACTTC
TRBV20-1	TRBJ2-3	.	once	CSAQGSGTDTQYF	TGCAGTGCACAGGGTTCAGGCACAGATACGCAGTATTTT
TRBV7-6	TRBJ2-2	.	.	CASSTDTNTGELFF	TGTGCCAGCAGCACCGATACGAACACCGGGGAGCTGTTTTTT